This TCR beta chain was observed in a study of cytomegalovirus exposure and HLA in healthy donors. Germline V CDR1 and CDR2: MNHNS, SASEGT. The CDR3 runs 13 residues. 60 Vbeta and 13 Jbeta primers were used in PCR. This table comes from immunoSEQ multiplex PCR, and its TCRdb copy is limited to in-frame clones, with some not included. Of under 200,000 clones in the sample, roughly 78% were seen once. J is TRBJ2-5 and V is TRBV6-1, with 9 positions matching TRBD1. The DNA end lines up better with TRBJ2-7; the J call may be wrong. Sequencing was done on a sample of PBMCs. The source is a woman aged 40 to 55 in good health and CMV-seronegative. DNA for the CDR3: TGTGCCAGCAGTGGAGACAGGGGGGACGAGCAGTACTTC. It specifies CASSGDRGDEQYF.